A single sample gave rise to the 5 T cell receptor beta chains below, sequenced in a study of shared clonotypes between healthy human individuals. Clones were read by immunoSEQ multiplex PCR, and TCRdb kept only the in-frame ones, dropping some. The table includes over a million clones, around three quarters detected once. Sequencing used memory CD4+ T cells from PBMCs. Subset specified: CD45RA-negative fraction. These receptors were obtained from a man younger than 35 in good health. Some clones in this sample may be carry-over from other donors' samples.

With regard to this clone: The identical CDR3 is also encoded by other nucleotide sequences in the sample. The CDR3, as DNA: TGTGCCAGCAGCGTAGCTCCAGGGGCCTACGAGCAGTACTTC. This gives the protein CASSVAPGAYEQYF. The chain carries TRBV9 and TRBJ2-7, with D maybe TRBD1 (6 bases). Germline CDR1 reads SGDLS; CDR2 reads YYNGEE. The CDR3 runs to 14 residues. The V end lost 0 bases, the J end lost 2 bases, and 9 bases lay between the germline ends.

A single count supports this clone. The CDR3 loop reads CASSEGIADTQYF. The CDR3 DNA reads TGTGCCAGCAGTGAAGGGATAGCAGATACGCAGTATTTT. This sequence joins TRBV6-1 and TRBJ2-3; D gene ambiguous. Trimming removed 1 base at V and 4 bases at J, with 6 bases between. This CDR3 region has 13 residues. Per germline, CDR1 MNHNS and CDR2 SASEGT.

The V and J genes are TRBV11-2 and TRBJ1-2, with 9 bases lining up with TRBD1. The CDR3 runs 14 residues. V lost 2 bases and J lost 8; bases outside the gene matches: 6. The germline V gene has CDR1 SGHAT and CDR2 FQNNGV. CDR3 DNA: TGTGCCAGCAGCTTACAGGGGACAGGGTTGGGCTACACCTTC. Residues: CASSLQGTGLGYTF.

The chain couples TRBV29-1 to TRBJ2-1; 10 positions match TRBD1. Germline-derived CDR1 and CDR2 are SQVTM and ANQGSEA. The V and J ends lost 7 bases and 8 bases, in that order; junction bases with no gene match: 8. This CDR3 spans 13 amino acids. The CDR3 DNA sequence: TGCAGCGAACGGGACAGGGGAGTCGATGAGCAGTTCTTC. This encodes CSERDRGVDEQFF.

This clone turned up a few times. Distinct nucleotide sequences in the sample also encode this CDR3. The chain links TRBV30 to TRBJ2-2, with 10 nucleotides matching TRBD2. There are 15 residues in the CDR3. Germline CDR1 GTSNPN, CDR2 SVGIG (reference sequence). With 2 bases clipped from V and 7 bases from J, the junction kept 7 bases outside the gene matches. The CDR3 bases are TGTGCCTGGAGTAGCGGGAGGGCCTCGGTCGGGGAGCTGTTTTTT. Amino acids: CAWSSGRASVGELFF.